The next 11 T cell receptor beta chains were all read from a single sample in a study of T-cell reconstitution after alpha-beta-depleted transplantation in children. The TCRbeta library incorporated unique molecular identifiers. TCRdb passed the PCR reads through MiXCR, listing each CDR3 protein once. The data hold under 850,000 distinct CDR3 sequences, with about 12% observed a single time. Sequences were derived from PBMCs, sampled before TCRalphabeta/CD19-depleted stem cell transplant. These receptors were obtained from a girl aged 2 to 10 with congenital amegakaryocytic thrombocytopenia, due to receive a stem cell transplant.

This clonotype has at least ten counts. The V and J genes are TRBV20-1 and TRBJ2-1; TRBD2 aligns across 8 bases. The CDR3 contains 14 residues. CDR1 DFQATT and CDR2 SNEGSKA come from the germline V gene (reference sequence). V shed 1 base, J shed 2 bases, and the junction held 1 base outside the gene matches. In DNA, the CDR3 is TGCAGTGCTAGAGCGGGAGGGGCCTACAATGAGCAGTTCTTC. It is translated as CSARAGGAYNEQFF.

This chain connects TRBV20-1 to TRBJ1-1, with TRBD1 identical over 7 bases. CDR1 and CDR2 (germline): DFQATT, SNEGSKA (reference sequence). This CDR3 spans 14 amino acids. Trimming cost V 6 bases and J 6 bases; bases outside gene matches: 13. DNA for the CDR3: TGCAGTGCGGAGAGCGCACAGGGGTTGGCTGAAGCTTTCTTT. Amino acid sequence: CSAESAQGLAEAFF.

This clonotype was counted a single time. The rearrangement joins TRBV5-1 to TRBJ2-2; D possibly corresponds to TRBD2 (5 bases). V lost 0 bases to trimming and J lost 1 base, with 10 bases between them. Germline V CDR1 and CDR2: SGHRS, YFSETQ. The CDR3 has 16 amino acids. CDR3 sequence reads: CASSLGDGMNTGELFF. CDR3 sequence (DNA): TGCGCCAGCAGCTTGGGAGACGGGATGAACACCGGGGAGCTGTTTTTT.

At least ten counts were recorded for this clonotype. V usage is TRBV10-3 and J usage is TRBJ2-1; D assignment may be TRBD1 or TRBD2 (5 bases each). The CDR3 is made up of 13 amino acids. Per germline, CDR1 ENHRY and CDR2 SYGVKD. The CDR3 region is CVTSPGPPNEQFF. The CDR3 nucleotides are TGTGTCACCTCGCCGGGACCCCCGAATGAGCAGTTCTTC.

This clonotype was seen more than once but under ten times. The rearrangement links TRBV12-3 or TRBV12-4 to TRBJ2-7; 7 positions match TRBD2. With 7 bases clipped from V and 5 bases from J, the junction kept 11 bases outside the gene matches. This CDR3 is 14 amino acids long. The CDR3 loop is CASTFAGVVNEQYF. CDR3 DNA: TGTGCCAGCACCTTTGCGGGAGTTGTCAACGAGCAGTACTTC.

This clonotype came up a few times. This chain uses TRBV29-1 with TRBJ1-2, with a possible D match to TRBD1 (6 bases). Germline assignment: CDR1 SQVTM and CDR2 ANQGSEA. V was shortened by 2 bases and J by 13 bases, with 14 bases between the two germline ends. The CDR3 contains 11 residues. CDR3 in amino acids: CSVEHGQLCTF. CDR3 coding DNA: TGCAGCGTTGAACACGGACAGCTCTGCACCTTC.

This clonotype has ten or more counts. V and J are TRBV5-1 and TRBJ2-3; D is undetermined. The CDR3 is made up of 12 amino acids. V shed 4 bases and J shed 0 bases, with 3 bases lying between them. Germline V gene lookup returns CDR1 SGHRS and CDR2 YFSETQ. CDR3 sequence reads: CASSDSTDTQYF. CDR3 in DNA: TGCGCCAGCAGCGACAGCACAGATACGCAGTATTTT.

This clonotype has at least ten counts. This chain joins TRBV12-3 or TRBV12-4 and TRBJ2-5, with D perhaps TRBD1 (5 bases). Between the trimmed V and J ends, which lost 2 bases and 5 bases, there was a span of 18 bases. The CDR3 spans 16 residues. The CDR3 sequence is CASSLPPGSPEETQYF. As DNA, the CDR3 is TGTGCCAGCAGTTTACCCCCAGGGTCCCCAGAGGAGACCCAGTACTTC.

This clonotype was found many times. The chain recombines TRBV7-7 with TRBJ2-1; D call uncertain. The CDR3 sequence is 14 residues long. Germline CDR1 is SSHAT and CDR2 is FNYEAQ (reference sequence). V lost 2 bases and J 7 bases, leaving 12 bases between the germline ends. For the CDR3, the DNA is TGTGCCAGCAGCTTATGGGTTTTACCTAATGAGCAGTTCTTC. This encodes CASSLWVLPNEQFF.

As concerns this clonotype: A read error may explain this, as a much larger clone is one base away. The chain carries TRBV20-1 and TRBJ2-5; maybe TRBD2 (6 bases). This CDR3 has 12 amino acids. Germline CDR1 DFQATT, CDR2 SNEGSKA (reference sequence). CDR3: CSARDFQETQSF. CDR3 bases: TGCAGTGCTCGGGACTTCCAAGAGACCCAGTCCTTC.

There are many counts of this clonotype. The chain carries TRBV28 and TRBJ2-7; 10 bases align to TRBD1. Germline V gives CDR1 MDHEN, CDR2 SYDVKM. The V and J ends lost 7 bases and 5 bases, in that order; junction bases with no gene match: 8. The CDR3 covers 14 residues. For the CDR3, the DNA is TGTGCCAGCAATCCGGGACAGGGGTTCCACGAGCAGTACTTC. Amino acids: CASNPGQGFHEQYF.